Shown below are 20 T cell receptor beta chains from a single sample sequenced in a study of cytomegalovirus exposure and HLA in healthy donors. PCR used 60 Vbeta primers and 13 Jbeta primers. The protocol was immunoSEQ multiplex PCR, while the TCRdb copy is restricted to in-frame clones and leaves out a portion. The listing contains approximately 100,000 clones. The sample was PBMCs. These receptors all stem from a man aged 35-49 years in good health and CMV-seronegative.

The genes are TRBV29-1 and TRBJ1-1, with unresolved D. The V gene lost 7 bases and the J gene lost 3 bases, with 9 bases spanning the gap. CDR3 length: 11 amino acids. CDR1 is SQVTM, CDR2 ANQGSEA, per germline. CDR3 loop: CSARRDTEAFF. The DNA of the CDR3 is TGCAGCGCCAGGAGGGACACTGAAGCTTTCTTT.

This sequence joins TRBV5-1 and TRBJ2-5; 8 bases are shared with TRBD2. The J call may be faulty, since TRBJ2-7 better matches the DNA end. Germline V gives CDR1 SGHRS, CDR2 YFSETQ. CDR3 length: 15 amino acids. CDR3 loop: CASSRAGTSSYEQYF. The CDR3 coding sequence is TGCGCCAGCAGCAGGGCCGGGACTAGTTCCTACGAGCAGTACTTC.

The chain employs TRBV6-6 and TRBJ1-1; D is possibly TRBD1 (6 bases). The V and J ends lost 4 bases and 5 bases respectively, with 17 bases between them. This CDR3 region has 15 residues. Per the germline V gene, CDR1 is MNHNY and CDR2 is SVGAGI (reference sequence). The CDR3 DNA is TGTGCCAGCAGTTCCGAGGGGGTGGCAAGAACTGAAGCTTTCTTT. Translation: CASSSEGVARTEAFF.

The genes are TRBV18 and TRBJ2-1; 9 bases map to TRBD2. With V trimmed by 3 bases and J by 0 bases, 6 bases remained unmatched. Looked up from germline, CDR1 is KGHSH and CDR2 is LQKENI. The CDR3 is made up of 17 amino acids. CDR3 loop: CASSPTAGGPSYNEQFF. The CDR3 bases are TGTGCCAGCTCACCGACGGCGGGGGGGCCCTCCTACAATGAGCAGTTCTTC.

This chain links TRBV29-1 with TRBJ2-7; 8 positions match TRBD1. With V trimmed by 6 bases and J by 7 bases, 11 bases remained unmatched. CDR3 length: 13 residues. CDR1 is SQVTM, CDR2 ANQGSEA, per germline. The CDR3 nucleotides are TGCAGCGTGGCCGGGACAGGAAGAAAGGAGCAGTACTTC. Protein: CSVAGTGRKEQYF.

The V and J genes are TRBV5-4 and TRBJ2-5; 7 bases align to TRBD2. Looked up from germline, CDR1 is SGHNT and CDR2 is YYREEE (reference sequence). The CDR3 is 16 residues long. Trimming at V came to 4 bases and at J to 3 bases, leaving 12 bases not matched to a gene. CDR3 in DNA: TGTGCCAGCAGCCTAGCCGGGACTAAACTTAAAGAGACCCAGTACTTC. Its protein product is CASSLAGTKLKETQYF.

The chain links TRBV28 to TRBJ2-7, with a weak D call TRBD1 (5 bases). The CDR3 loop spans 11 amino acids. Germline assignment: CDR1 MDHEN and CDR2 SYDVKM. Trimming shortened V by 6 bases and J by 4 bases, and 7 bases separated the two germline ends. CDR3 coding DNA: TGTGCCAGCAGCAACAGGTACGAGCAGTACTTC. It specifies CASSNRYEQYF.

The J gene is TRBJ2-7, the V gene TRBV5-1; 8 nucleotides line up with TRBD2. The V gene end was trimmed by 5 bases and the J gene end by 7 bases; junction bases not matched to a gene: 11. Germline V gene sequence: CDR1 SGHRS, CDR2 YFSETQ. The CDR3 has 14 residues. The CDR3 coding sequence is TGCGCCAGCAGTTTGAGCGGGAGAGCGTGGGAGCAGTACTTC. As protein: CASSLSGRAWEQYF.

This rearrangement joins TRBV10-2 to TRBJ2-7; unclear D gene. CDR3 length equals 14 residues. The germline V and J ends were trimmed by 0 bases and 2 bases, with 8 bases remaining between them. Germline V gene data show CDR1 as WSHSY and CDR2 as SAAADI. The CDR3 DNA is TGCGCCAGCAGTGAGTCCCTCCTCCCCTACGAGCAGTACTTC. It codes for CASSESLLPYEQYF.

The V gene is TRBV10-1, the J gene TRBJ2-3; 14 bases line up with TRBD2. The CDR3 spans 16 residues. V lost 6 bases, J lost 6 bases, and 8 bases stayed unmatched. Germline lookup yields CDR1 WNHNN and CDR2 SYGVQD (reference sequence). CDR3 amino acids: CASSAGTSGRADTQYF. The CDR3 bases are TGCGCCAGCAGCGCCGGGACTAGCGGGAGAGCGGATACGCAGTATTTT.

The chain joins TRBV10-1 to TRBJ2-7; 8 positions match TRBD1. This CDR3 has 12 amino acids. V shed 3 bases and J 7 bases; nucleotides not matched to a gene: 2. Germline V gene data show CDR1 as WNHNN and CDR2 as SYGVQD (reference sequence). The CDR3 loop is CASSETGGEQYF. CDR3 sequence (DNA): TGCGCCAGCAGTGAAACAGGGGGGGAGCAGTACTTC.

The chain is built from TRBV5-6 and TRBJ2-5, with 7 bases identical to TRBD2. With V trimmed by 3 bases and J by 2 bases, 10 bases remained unmatched. This CDR3 comprises 16 residues. In germline, CDR1 is SGHDT, CDR2 YYEEEE. The CDR3 nucleotides are TGTGCCAGCAGCTCCCTATTCGGGGGGAATCAAGAGACCCAGTACTTC. This sequence encodes CASSSLFGGNQETQYF.

The V call is TRBV4-3, the J call TRBJ2-1; 7 bases are shared with TRBD2. The germline V gene has CDR1 LGHNA and CDR2 YSLEER. Germline trimming cut 4 bases from V and 7 bases from J; bases unmatched to any gene: 7. CDR3 length: 14 residues. The CDR3 DNA reads as TGCGCCAGCAGCCGAGGGGAGGGCCGAAATGAGCAGTTCTTC. Translating gives CASSRGEGRNEQFF.

The chain couples TRBV27 to TRBJ2-1, with 7 bases that match TRBD1. J was trimmed by 2 bases and V by 2 bases; bases with no gene match: 3. CDR1 MNHEY and CDR2 SMNVEV come from the germline V gene (reference sequence). The CDR3 length is 15 residues. The CDR3 nucleotides read TGTGCCAGCAGTTTACAGGGGGTCCCCTACAATGAGCAGTTCTTC. Translating it yields CASSLQGVPYNEQFF.

The chain combines TRBV28 with TRBJ2-3, with D maybe TRBD2 (5 bases). The germline V and J ends were trimmed by 2 bases and 2 bases, with 8 bases remaining between them. The germline V gene has CDR1 MDHEN and CDR2 SYDVKM. The CDR3 extends over 14 amino acids. The CDR3 region is CASSLGLSTDTQYF. The CDR3 bases are TGTGCCAGCAGTTTAGGACTTTCCACAGATACGCAGTATTTT.

The chain uses TRBV11-2 and TRBJ2-5, with 10 bases lining up with TRBD1. CDR1 SGHAT and CDR2 FQNNGV come from the germline V gene. V lost 1 base to trimming and J lost 5 bases; unmatched junction nucleotides: 4. This CDR3 spans 15 amino acids. The CDR3 sequence is CASSLGDRGGETQYF. In nucleotides, the CDR3 is TGTGCCAGCAGCTTAGGGGACAGGGGTGGGGAGACCCAGTACTTC.

Worth noting for this clone: The sample has other DNA sequences that encode this CDR3 too. The V and J genes are TRBV13 and TRBJ2-5, with 7 bases fitting TRBD2. This CDR3 region has 18 residues. Germline values: CDR1 PRHDT, CDR2 FYEKMQ (reference sequence). The junction had 16 bases not matched to a gene; V was cut back by 4 bases and J by 2 bases. The CDR3 DNA is TGTGCCAGCAGCTCCGCCCGGGCTAGCGGTAAAAGACAAGAGACCCAGTACTTC. It encodes CASSSARASGKRQETQYF.

For the CDR3, the DNA is TGTGCCAGCAGTTTTAACAGGGGGTTCAGCTACGAGCAGTACTTC. Amino acids: CASSFNRGFSYEQYF. The chain employs TRBV28 and TRBJ2-5, with 8 bases identical to TRBD1. The J call may be faulty, since TRBJ2-7 better matches the DNA end. This CDR3 is 15 amino acids long. Germline CDR1 and CDR2: MDHEN and SYDVKM.

This sequence joins TRBV6-5 and TRBJ1-1, with D uncertain. V dropped 6 bases and J dropped 0 bases, with 11 bases sitting between them. The CDR3 totals 14 residues. The germline CDR1 and CDR2 sequences are MNHEY and SVGAGI. CDR3 amino acids: CASRLDGMNTEAFF. The CDR3 DNA reads as TGTGCCAGCAGACTAGACGGCATGAACACTGAAGCTTTCTTT.

The J gene is TRBJ2-7, the V gene TRBV21-1; the table's D gene call, TRBD2, was not cross checked with the DNA. TRBV21-1 is tagged as a pseudogene. CDR3 length: 14 residues. CDR3 sequence: CASTPGPGSYEQYF. The CDR3, as DNA: TGTGCCAGCACCCCGGGCCCGGGATCCTACGAGCAGTACTTC.